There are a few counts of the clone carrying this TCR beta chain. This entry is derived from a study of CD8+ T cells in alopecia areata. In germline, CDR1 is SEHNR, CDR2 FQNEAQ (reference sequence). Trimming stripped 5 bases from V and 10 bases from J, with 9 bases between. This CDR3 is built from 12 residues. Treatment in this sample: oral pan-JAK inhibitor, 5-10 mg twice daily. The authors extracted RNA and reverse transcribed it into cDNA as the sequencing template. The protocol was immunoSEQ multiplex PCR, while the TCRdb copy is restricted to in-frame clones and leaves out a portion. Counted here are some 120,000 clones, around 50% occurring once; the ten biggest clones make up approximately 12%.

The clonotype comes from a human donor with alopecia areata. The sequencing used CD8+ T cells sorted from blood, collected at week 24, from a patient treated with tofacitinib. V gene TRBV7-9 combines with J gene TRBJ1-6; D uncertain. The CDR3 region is CASSPQRSPLHF. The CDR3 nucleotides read TGTGCCAGCAGCCCGCAGCGGTCACCCCTCCACTTT.